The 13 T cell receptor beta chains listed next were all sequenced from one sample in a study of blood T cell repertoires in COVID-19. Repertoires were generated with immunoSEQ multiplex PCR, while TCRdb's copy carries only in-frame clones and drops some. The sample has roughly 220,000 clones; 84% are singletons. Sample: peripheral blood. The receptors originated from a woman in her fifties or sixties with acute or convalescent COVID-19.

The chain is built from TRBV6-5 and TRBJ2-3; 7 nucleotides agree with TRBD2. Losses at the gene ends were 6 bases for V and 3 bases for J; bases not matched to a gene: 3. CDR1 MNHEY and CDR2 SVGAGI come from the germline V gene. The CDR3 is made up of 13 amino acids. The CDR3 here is CASRSGGTDTQYF. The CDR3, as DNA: TGTGCCAGCAGGTCGGGGGGTACAGATACGCAGTATTTT.

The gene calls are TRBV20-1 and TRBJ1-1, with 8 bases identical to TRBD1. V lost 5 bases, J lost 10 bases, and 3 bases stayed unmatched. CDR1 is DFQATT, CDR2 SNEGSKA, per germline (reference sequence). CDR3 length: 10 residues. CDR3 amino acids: CSAEDRAAFF. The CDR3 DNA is TGCAGTGCTGAGGACAGGGCAGCTTTCTTT.

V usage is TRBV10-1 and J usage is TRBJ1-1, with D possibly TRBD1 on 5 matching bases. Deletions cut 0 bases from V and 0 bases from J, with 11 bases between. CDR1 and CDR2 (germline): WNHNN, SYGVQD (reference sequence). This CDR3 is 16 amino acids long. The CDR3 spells CASSESRDLLNTEAFF. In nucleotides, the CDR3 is TGCGCCAGCAGTGAGTCGCGGGACCTGCTGAACACTGAAGCTTTCTTT.

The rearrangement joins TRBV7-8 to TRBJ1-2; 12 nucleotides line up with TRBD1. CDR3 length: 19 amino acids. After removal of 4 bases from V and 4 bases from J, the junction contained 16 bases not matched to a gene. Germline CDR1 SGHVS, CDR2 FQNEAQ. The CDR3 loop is CASSYLLRDRGRMGYGYTF. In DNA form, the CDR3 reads TGTGCCAGCAGCTATCTCCTTCGGGACAGGGGGCGCATGGGCTATGGCTACACCTTC.

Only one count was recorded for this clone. DNA of the CDR3: TGTGCCAGCAGTTTATCGTTCGGGCGTTCGTGGACTAGCTTCACAGATACGCAGTATTTT. Translation: CASSLSFGRSWTSFTDTQYF. The chain is built from TRBV27 and TRBJ2-3, with TRBD2 matching 8 bases. Per germline, CDR1 MNHEY and CDR2 SMNVEV (reference sequence). The CDR3 loop spans 20 amino acids. Losses at the gene ends were 0 bases for V and 2 bases for J; bases not matched to a gene: 16.

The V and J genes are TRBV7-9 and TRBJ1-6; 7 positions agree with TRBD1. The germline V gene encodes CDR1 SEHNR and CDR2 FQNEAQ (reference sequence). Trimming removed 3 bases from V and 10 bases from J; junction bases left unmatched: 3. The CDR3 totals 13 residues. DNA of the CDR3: TGTGCCAGCAGCTTTGAAGGGGGCTCACCCCTCCACTTT. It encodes CASSFEGGSPLHF.

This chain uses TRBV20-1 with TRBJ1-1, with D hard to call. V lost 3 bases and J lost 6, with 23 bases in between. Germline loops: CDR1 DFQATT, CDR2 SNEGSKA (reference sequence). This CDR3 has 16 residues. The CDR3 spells CSASNSGGGRSAEAFF. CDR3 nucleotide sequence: TGCAGTGCTAGTAACAGCGGAGGCGGTCGCAGCGCTGAAGCTTTCTTT.

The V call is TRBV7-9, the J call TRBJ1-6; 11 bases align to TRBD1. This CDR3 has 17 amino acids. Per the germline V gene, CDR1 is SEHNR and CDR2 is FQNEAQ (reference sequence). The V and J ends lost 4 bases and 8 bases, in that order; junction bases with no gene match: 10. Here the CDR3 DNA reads TGTGCCAGCAGCTCCGGACAGGGGGCTTCGTTAGATTCACCCCTCCACTTT. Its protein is CASSSGQGASLDSPLHF. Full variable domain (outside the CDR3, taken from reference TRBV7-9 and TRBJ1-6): DTGVSQNPRHKITKRGQNVTFRCDPISEHNRLYWYRQTLGQGPEFLTYFQNEAQLEKSRLLSDRFSAERPKGSFSTLEIQRTEQGDSAMYLCASSSGQGASLDSPLHFGNGTRLTVT.

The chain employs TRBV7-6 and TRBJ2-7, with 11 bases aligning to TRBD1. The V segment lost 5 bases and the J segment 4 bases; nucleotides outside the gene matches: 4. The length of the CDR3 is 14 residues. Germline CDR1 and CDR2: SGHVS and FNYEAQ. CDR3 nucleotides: TGTGCCAGCAGCGATCGGGACAGGGGGTACGAGCAGTACTTC. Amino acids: CASSDRDRGYEQYF. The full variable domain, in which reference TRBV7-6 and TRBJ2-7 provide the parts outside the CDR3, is GAGVSQSPRYKVTKRGQDVALRCDPISGHVSLYWYRQALGQGPEFLTYFNYEAQQDKSGLPNDRFSAERPEGSISTLTIQRTEQRDSAMYRCASSDRDRGYEQYFGPGTRLTVT.

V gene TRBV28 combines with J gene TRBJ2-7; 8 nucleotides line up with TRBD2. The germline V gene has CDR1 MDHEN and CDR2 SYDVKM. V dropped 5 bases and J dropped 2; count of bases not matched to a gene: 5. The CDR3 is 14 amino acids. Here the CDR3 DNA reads TGTGCCAGCAGTCCCCCGGGACTAGCCTACGAGCAGTACTTC. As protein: CASSPPGLAYEQYF.

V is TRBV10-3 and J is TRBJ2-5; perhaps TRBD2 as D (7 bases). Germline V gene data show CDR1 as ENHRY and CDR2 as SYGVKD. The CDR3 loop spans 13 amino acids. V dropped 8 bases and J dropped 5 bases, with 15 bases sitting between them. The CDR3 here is CAIRRGGSETQYF. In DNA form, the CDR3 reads TGTGCCATCCGGAGGGGGGGTTCCGAGACCCAGTACTTC.

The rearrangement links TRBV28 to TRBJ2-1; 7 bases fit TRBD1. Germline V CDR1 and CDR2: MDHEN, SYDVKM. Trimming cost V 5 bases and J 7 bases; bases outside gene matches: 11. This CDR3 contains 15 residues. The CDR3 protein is CASSLGDRRGNEQFF. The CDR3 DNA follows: TGTGCCAGCAGTCTTGGGGACAGAAGGGGAAATGAGCAGTTCTTC.

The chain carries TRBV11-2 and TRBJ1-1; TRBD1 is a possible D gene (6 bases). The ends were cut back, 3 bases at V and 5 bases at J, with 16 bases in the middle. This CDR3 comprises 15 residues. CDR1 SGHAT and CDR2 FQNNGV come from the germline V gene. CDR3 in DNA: TGTGCCAGCAGCTTGGGCAGGGGCGCAAATACTGAAGCTTTCTTT. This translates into CASSLGRGANTEAFF.